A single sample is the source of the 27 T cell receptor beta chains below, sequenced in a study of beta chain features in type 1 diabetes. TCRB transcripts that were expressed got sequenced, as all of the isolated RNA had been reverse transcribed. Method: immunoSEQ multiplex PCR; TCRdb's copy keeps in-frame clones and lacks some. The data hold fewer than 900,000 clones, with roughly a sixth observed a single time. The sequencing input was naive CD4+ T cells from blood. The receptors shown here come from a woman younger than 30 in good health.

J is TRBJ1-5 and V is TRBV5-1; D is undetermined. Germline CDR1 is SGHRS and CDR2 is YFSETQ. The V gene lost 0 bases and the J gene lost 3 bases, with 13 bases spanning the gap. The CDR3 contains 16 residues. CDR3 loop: CASSLGVRGNNQPQHF. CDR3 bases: TGCGCCAGCAGCTTGGGGGTCCGGGGTAACAATCAGCCCCAGCATTTT.

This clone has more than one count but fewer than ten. The CDR3 coding sequence is TGTGCCAGCAGCTTATCCGGGACCATGAACTACGAGCAGTACTTC. Protein: CASSLSGTMNYEQYF. The chain recombines TRBV4-2 with TRBJ2-7; D assignment may be TRBD1 or TRBD2 (5 bases each). V gave up 5 bases and J gave up 3 bases, with 17 bases separating them. CDR3 length: 15 amino acids. Germline V gives CDR1 LGHNA, CDR2 YNFKEQ.

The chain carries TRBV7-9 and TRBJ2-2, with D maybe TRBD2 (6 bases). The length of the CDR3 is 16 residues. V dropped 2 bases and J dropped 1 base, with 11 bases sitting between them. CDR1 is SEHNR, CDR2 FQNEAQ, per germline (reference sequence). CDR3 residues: CASSLFRGKNTGELFF. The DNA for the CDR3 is TGTGCCAGCAGCTTATTTCGGGGGAAGAACACCGGGGAGCTGTTTTTT.

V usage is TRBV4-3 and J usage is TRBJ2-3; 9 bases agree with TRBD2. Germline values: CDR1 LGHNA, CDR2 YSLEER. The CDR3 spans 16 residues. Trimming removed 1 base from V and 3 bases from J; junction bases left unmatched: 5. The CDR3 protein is CASSQGASGMTDTQYF. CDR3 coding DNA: TGCGCCAGCAGCCAAGGGGCTAGCGGGATGACAGATACGCAGTATTTT.

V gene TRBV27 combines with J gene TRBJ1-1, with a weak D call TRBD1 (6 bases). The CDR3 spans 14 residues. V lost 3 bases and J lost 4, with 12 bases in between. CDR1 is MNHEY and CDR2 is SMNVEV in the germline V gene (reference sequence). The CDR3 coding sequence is TGTGCCAGCAGTTTCAGGGAGGGGGGCACTGAAGCTTTCTTT. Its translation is CASSFREGGTEAFF.

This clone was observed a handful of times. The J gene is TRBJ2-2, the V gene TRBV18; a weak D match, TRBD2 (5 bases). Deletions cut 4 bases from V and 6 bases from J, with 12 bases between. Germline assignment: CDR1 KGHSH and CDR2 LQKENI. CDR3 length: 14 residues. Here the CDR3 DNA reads TGTGCCAGCTCACATCCTAGCCCGGCCGGGGAGCTGTTTTTT. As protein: CASSHPSPAGELFF.

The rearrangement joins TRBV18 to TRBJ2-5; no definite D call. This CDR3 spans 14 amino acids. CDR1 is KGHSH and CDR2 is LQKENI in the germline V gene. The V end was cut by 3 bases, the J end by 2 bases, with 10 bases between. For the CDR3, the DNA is TGTGCCAGCTCACCCCTCCCCGGGCAAGAGACCCAGTACTTC. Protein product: CASSPLPGQETQYF.

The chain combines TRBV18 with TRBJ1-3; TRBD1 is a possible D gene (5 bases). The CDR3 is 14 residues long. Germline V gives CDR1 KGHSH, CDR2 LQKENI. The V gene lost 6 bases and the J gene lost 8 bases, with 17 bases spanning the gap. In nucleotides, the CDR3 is TGTGCCAGCTCCGGAACGGGACCGTTGGACACCATATATTTT. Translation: CASSGTGPLDTIYF.

CDR3 nucleotide sequence: TGCAGTGCTAGCCGCCCCTACGAGCAGTACTTC. Protein product: CSASRPYEQYF. V and J are TRBV20-1 and TRBJ2-7; no clear D. The germline gives CDR1 DFQATT, CDR2 SNEGSKA (reference sequence). This CDR3 contains 11 residues. Trimming shortened V by 3 bases and J by 2 bases, and 5 bases separated the two germline ends.

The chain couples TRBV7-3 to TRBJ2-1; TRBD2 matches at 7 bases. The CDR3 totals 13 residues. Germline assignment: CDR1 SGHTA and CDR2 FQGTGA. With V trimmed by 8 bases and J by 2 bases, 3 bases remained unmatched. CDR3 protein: CASGEGAYNEQFF. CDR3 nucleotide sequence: TGTGCCAGCGGGGAGGGAGCCTACAATGAGCAGTTCTTC.

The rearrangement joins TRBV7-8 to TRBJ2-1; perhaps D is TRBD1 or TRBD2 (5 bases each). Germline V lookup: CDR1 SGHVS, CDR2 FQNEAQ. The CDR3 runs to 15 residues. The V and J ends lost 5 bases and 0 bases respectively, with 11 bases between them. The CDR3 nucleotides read TGTGCCAGCAGCCCTCCGGGACGCTCCTACAATGAGCAGTTCTTC. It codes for CASSPPGRSYNEQFF.

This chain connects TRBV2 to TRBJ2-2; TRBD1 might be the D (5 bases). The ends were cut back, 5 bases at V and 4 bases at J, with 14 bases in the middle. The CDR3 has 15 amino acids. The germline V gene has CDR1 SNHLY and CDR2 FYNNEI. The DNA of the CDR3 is TGTGCCAGCAGTTGGGGCAGGGTTGGCACCGGGGAGCTGTTTTTT. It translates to CASSWGRVGTGELFF.

CDR3 sequence reads: CASSYTEPGQGYGYTF. Here the CDR3 DNA reads TGTGCCAGCAGTTACACAGAGCCGGGACAGGGGTACGGCTACACCTTC. The chain combines TRBV6-5 with TRBJ1-2; TRBD1 aligns across 10 bases. The ends lost 2 bases at V and 8 bases at J; junction bases unmatched: 11. The germline V gene has CDR1 MNHEY and CDR2 SVGAGI. The CDR3 has 16 amino acids.

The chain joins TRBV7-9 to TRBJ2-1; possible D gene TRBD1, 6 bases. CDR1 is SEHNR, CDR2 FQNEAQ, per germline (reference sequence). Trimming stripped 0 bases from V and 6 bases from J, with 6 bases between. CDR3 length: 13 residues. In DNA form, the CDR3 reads TGTGCCAGCAGCTTAGCGGACAGCAATGAGCAGTTCTTC. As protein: CASSLADSNEQFF.

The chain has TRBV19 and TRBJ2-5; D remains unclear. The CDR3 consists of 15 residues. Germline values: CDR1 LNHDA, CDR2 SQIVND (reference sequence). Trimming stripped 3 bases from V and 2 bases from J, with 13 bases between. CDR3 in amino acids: CASSIGVVGQETQYF. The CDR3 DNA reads TGTGCCAGTAGTATTGGGGTGGTGGGACAAGAGACCCAGTACTTC.

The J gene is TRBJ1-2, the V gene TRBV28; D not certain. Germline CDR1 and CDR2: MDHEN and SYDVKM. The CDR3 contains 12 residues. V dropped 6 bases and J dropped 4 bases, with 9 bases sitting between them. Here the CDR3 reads CASRAKGYGYTF. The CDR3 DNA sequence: TGTGCCAGCAGGGCGAAGGGCTATGGCTACACCTTC.

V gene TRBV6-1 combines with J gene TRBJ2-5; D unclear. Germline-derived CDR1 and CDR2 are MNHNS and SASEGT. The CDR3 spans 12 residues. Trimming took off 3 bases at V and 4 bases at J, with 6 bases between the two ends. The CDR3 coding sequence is TGTGCCAGCAGTGATTCAGGAGAGACCCAGTACTTC. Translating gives CASSDSGETQYF.

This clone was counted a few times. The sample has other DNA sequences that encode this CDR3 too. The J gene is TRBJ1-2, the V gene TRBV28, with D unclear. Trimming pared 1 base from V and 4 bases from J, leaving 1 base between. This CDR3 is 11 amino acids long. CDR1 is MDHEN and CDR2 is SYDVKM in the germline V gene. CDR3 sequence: CASSLSYGYTF. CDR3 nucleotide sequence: TGTGCCAGCAGTTTATCCTATGGCTACACCTTC.

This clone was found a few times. CDR3 DNA sequence: TGTGCCAGCAGTTACTCGGCGGGGGCCGGCTCCTACGAGCAGTACTTC. Amino acid sequence: CASSYSAGAGSYEQYF. The chain uses TRBV6-5 and TRBJ2-7, with D possibly being TRBD2 (7 bases). Trimming removed 0 bases at V and 0 bases at J, with 12 bases between. This CDR3 is 16 amino acids long. In germline, CDR1 is MNHEY, CDR2 SVGAGI.

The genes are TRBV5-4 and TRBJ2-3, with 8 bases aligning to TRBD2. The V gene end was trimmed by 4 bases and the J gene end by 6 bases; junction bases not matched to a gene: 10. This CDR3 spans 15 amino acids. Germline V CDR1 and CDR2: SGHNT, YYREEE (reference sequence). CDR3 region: CASSRGTSRADTQYF. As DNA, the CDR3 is TGTGCCAGCAGCCGAGGGACTAGTCGAGCGGATACGCAGTATTTT.

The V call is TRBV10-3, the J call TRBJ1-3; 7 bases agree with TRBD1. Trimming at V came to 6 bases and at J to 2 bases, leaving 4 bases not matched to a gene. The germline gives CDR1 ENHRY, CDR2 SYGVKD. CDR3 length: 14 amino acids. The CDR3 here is CAISDRDAGNTIYF. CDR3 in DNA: TGTGCCATCAGCGACAGGGATGCTGGAAACACCATATATTTT.

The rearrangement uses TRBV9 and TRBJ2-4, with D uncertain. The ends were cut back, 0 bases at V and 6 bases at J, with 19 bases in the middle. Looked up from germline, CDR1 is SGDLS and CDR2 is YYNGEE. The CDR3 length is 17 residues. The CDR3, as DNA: TGTGCCAGCAGCGTAGGTATAACGGACCCTCTGGGAAACATTCAGTACTTC. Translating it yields CASSVGITDPLGNIQYF.

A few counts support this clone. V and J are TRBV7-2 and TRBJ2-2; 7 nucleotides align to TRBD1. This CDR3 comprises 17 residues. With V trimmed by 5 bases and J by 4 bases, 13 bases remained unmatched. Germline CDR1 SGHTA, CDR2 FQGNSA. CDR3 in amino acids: CASSRRPGTAFTGELFF. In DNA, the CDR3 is TGTGCCAGCAGCAGACGACCGGGGACAGCGTTCACCGGGGAGCTGTTTTTT.

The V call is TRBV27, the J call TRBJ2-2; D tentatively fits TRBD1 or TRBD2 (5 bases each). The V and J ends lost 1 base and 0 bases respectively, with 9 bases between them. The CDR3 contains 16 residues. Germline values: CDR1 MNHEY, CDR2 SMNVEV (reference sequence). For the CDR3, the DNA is TGTGCCAGCAGTTTATGGGTGGGGGCGAACACCGGGGAGCTGTTTTTT. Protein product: CASSLWVGANTGELFF.

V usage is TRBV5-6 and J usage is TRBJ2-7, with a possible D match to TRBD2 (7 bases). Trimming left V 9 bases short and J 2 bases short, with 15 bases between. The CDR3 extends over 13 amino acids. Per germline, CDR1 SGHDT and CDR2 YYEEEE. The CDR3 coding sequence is TGTGCCACCTCACGGGGGGCAGCCTACGAGCAGTACTTC. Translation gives CATSRGAAYEQYF.

This chain's CDR3 is CASTGTGGQPQHF. The CDR3 nucleotides read TGTGCCAGCACCGGGACAGGGGGTCAGCCCCAGCATTTT. The V call is TRBV7-9, the J call TRBJ1-5; 11 bases are shared with TRBD1. CDR3 length equals 13 residues. The germline CDR1 and CDR2 sequences are SEHNR and FQNEAQ (reference sequence). The junction had 2 bases not matched to a gene; V was cut back by 7 bases and J by 6 bases.

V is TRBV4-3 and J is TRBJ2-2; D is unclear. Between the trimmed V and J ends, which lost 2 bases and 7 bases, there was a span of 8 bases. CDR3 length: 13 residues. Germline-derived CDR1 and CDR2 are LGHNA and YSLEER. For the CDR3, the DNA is TGCGCCAGCAGCCAACCCCTAGGCGGGGAGCTGTTTTTT. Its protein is CASSQPLGGELFF.